This TCR beta chain was retrieved from a study of regulatory T cells in long-lasting Graves disease. Building the TCR beta libraries relied on iRepertoire HTBI primers, and CDR3 regions underwent Arm-PCR. In TCRdb, the multiplex PCR reads were re-called with MiXCR into one record per CDR3 protein. The sample contains approximately 350,000 distinct CDR3 sequences, over 15% of which appear only once. Regarding the study as a whole: Repertoires from persistent disease leaned toward TRBV28, TRBJ1-2 and TRBJ2-5.

V was clipped by 4 bases and J by 0 bases; unmatched bases: 5. From germline, CDR1 is SEHNR and CDR2 FQNEAQ (reference sequence). This CDR3 is 16 amino acids long. This clonotype showed up many times. The antigen is undetermined. Specified time point: newly diagnosed GD, antithyroid drugs for less than 3 months. Scientists built the TCR library using RNA that was extracted from PBMCs. This same sample was also taken into another study, of T cells in Graves' hyperthyroidism and ophthalmopathy.

Specimen: peripheral blood mononuclear cells (PBMCs), collected at new diagnosis, from a patient treated with antithyroid drugs. This chain joins TRBV7-9 and TRBJ2-4, with 8 bases aligning to TRBD1. The source is a man aged 40-50 years with Graves disease. The CDR3 loop is CASSSQGALAKNIQYF. CDR3 DNA: TGTGCCAGCAGCTCCCAGGGGGCTCTAGCCAAAAACATTCAGTACTTC.